Shown below are 11 T cell receptor beta chains from a single sample sequenced in a study of blood T cell repertoires in COVID-19. The table came from immunoSEQ multiplex PCR; TCRdb's copy has only in-frame clones and leaves some out. The sample yields a few hundred thousand clones, more than 85% seen once. Specimen: PBMCs or T cells enriched from blood (not recorded which). The receptors come from a man aged 40-55 years who had recovered from COVID-19.

Here the CDR3 reads CASSLEIRGSYGYTF. The DNA of the CDR3 is TGTGCCAGCAGCTTGGAGATCAGGGGTTCCTATGGCTACACCTTC. The rearrangement joins TRBV5-5 to TRBJ1-2, with D maybe TRBD1 (6 bases). Germline V gene data show CDR1 as SGHKS and CDR2 as YYEKEE (reference sequence). V lost 0 bases and J 4 bases, leaving 13 bases between the germline ends. This CDR3 region has 15 residues. The full variable domain, its missing parts supplied by reference TRBV5-5 and TRBJ1-2, is DAGVTQSPTHLIKTRGQQVTLRCSPISGHKSVSWYQQVLGQGPQFIFQYYEKEERGRGNFPDRFSARQFPNYSSELNVNALLLGDSALYLCASSLEIRGSYGYTFGSGTRLTVV.

The chain carries TRBV19 and TRBJ1-2; tentative D call: TRBD1 (6 bases). This CDR3 has 18 residues. Germline V gives CDR1 LNHDA, CDR2 SQIVND (reference sequence). The ends were cut back, 5 bases at V and 6 bases at J, with 28 bases in the middle. The DNA of the CDR3 is TGTGCCAGTAGTTCGGCCCAAATCAGGACAGCCCAGAACAATGGCTACACCTTC. The encoded protein is CASSSAQIRTAQNNGYTF.

The V call is TRBV7-9, the J call TRBJ2-5, with D maybe TRBD1 (5 bases). Germline CDR1 is SEHNR and CDR2 is FQNEAQ (reference sequence). Trimming shortened V by 1 base and J by 5 bases, and 11 bases separated the two germline ends. This CDR3 spans 14 amino acids. The CDR3, as DNA: TGTGCCAGCAGCTTAGGGGCAGGGATGGAGACCCAGTACTTC. It specifies CASSLGAGMETQYF.

V usage is TRBV30 and J usage is TRBJ1-2, with 9 bases fitting TRBD1. The germline gives CDR1 GTSNPN, CDR2 SVGIG (reference sequence). The CDR3 contains 15 residues. Trimming removed 4 bases from V and 2 bases from J; junction bases left unmatched: 8. CDR3 sequence: CAWIKPGQGNYGYTF. CDR3 nucleotide sequence: TGTGCCTGGATCAAACCGGGACAGGGAAACTATGGCTACACCTTC.

This chain links TRBV7-2 with TRBJ2-7; TRBD1 agrees at 12 bases. This CDR3 spans 15 amino acids. Germline V gene lookup returns CDR1 SGHTA and CDR2 FQGNSA. The V and J ends lost 1 base and 6 bases, in that order; junction bases with no gene match: 4. This CDR3 reads CASSLVGQGAFEQYF. The CDR3 DNA is TGTGCCAGCAGCTTAGTGGGACAGGGGGCTTTCGAGCAGTACTTC.

This clone was counted a few times. This chain joins TRBV5-1 and TRBJ1-5, with D tentatively TRBD1 (5 bases). The germline gives CDR1 SGHRS, CDR2 YFSETQ. This CDR3 is 14 amino acids long. The ends were cut back, 5 bases at V and 5 bases at J, with 14 bases in the middle. CDR3: CASSPYSGDQPQHF. The CDR3 coding sequence is TGCGCCAGCAGTCCCTACTCGGGGGATCAGCCCCAGCATTTT.

J is TRBJ2-5 and V is TRBV25-1; D call uncertain. The length of the CDR3 is 11 residues. Germline loops: CDR1 MGHDK, CDR2 SYGVNS. The V and J ends lost 6 bases and 4 bases respectively, with 6 bases between them. CDR3 sequence (DNA): TGTGCCAGCAGCGTCGGAGAGACCCAGTACTTC. Residues: CASSVGETQYF.

The chain links TRBV5-1 to TRBJ1-2, with no clear D. CDR3 length equals 14 residues. Between the trimmed V and J ends, which lost 0 bases and 4 bases, there was a span of 10 bases. Germline V gene lookup returns CDR1 SGHRS and CDR2 YFSETQ. The CDR3 DNA reads as TGCGCCAGCAGCTTGGAACCCACTGGCTATGGCTACACCTTC. Encoded protein: CASSLEPTGYGYTF.

This rearrangement joins TRBV3-1 (or the pseudogene TRBV3-2) to TRBJ1-1; 7 nucleotides line up with TRBD1. The junction had 5 bases not matched to a gene; V was cut back by 3 bases and J by 1 base. Germline V gene lookup returns CDR1 LGHDT and CDR2 YNNKEL (reference sequence). The length of the CDR3 is 15 residues. The CDR3 DNA sequence: TGTGCCAGCAGCCAGATCCCAGGGGGGAACACTGAAGCTTTCTTT. It encodes CASSQIPGGNTEAFF.

V and J are TRBV2 and TRBJ2-7, with D perhaps matching TRBD1 (6 bases). Trimming pared 7 bases from V and 1 base from J, leaving 14 bases between. Germline V CDR1 and CDR2: SNHLY, FYNNEI. The CDR3 spans 14 residues. The CDR3 nucleotides are TGTGCCAGCATCGTCGGACAGACTTCCTACGAGCAGTACTTC. It specifies CASIVGQTSYEQYF.

The genes are TRBV29-1 and TRBJ2-7, with a weak D call TRBD2 (6 bases). Germline CDR1 SQVTM, CDR2 ANQGSEA. Deletions cut 2 bases from V and 0 bases from J, with 8 bases between. The CDR3 totals 13 residues. The CDR3 nucleotides read TGCAGCGTTGAACGGCGGGACTCCTACGAGCAGTACTTC. Its protein is CSVERRDSYEQYF.